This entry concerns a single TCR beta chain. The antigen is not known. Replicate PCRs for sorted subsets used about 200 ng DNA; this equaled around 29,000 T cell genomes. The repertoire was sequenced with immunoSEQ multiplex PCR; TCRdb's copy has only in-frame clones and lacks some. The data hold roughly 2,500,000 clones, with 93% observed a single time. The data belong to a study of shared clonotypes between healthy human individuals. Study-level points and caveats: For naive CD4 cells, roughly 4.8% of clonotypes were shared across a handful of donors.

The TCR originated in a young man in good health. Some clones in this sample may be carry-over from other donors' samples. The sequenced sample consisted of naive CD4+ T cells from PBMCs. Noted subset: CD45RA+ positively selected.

DNA for the CDR3: TGTGCCAGCAGTCTACCCCAACGGGGCGGGGAGCTGTTTTTT. Its protein product is CASSLPQRGGELFF. The rearrangement links TRBV28 to TRBJ2-2; TRBD2 is a possible D gene (5 bases). V was shortened by 5 bases and J by 7 bases, with 14 bases between the two germline ends. CDR1 is MDHEN and CDR2 is SYDVKM in the germline V gene. CDR3 length: 14 residues. Combining the CDR3 with reference TRBV28 and TRBJ2-2 gives the whole variable domain DVKVTQSSRYLVKRTGEKVFLECVQDMDHENMFWYRQDPGLGLRLIYFSYDVKMKEKGDIPEGYSVSREKKERFSLILESASTNQTSMYLCASSLPQRGGELFFGEGSRLTVL.